This note documents a single TCR beta chain sequence. The target antigen is unknown. TCR alpha and TCR beta cDNA libraries carrying sample barcodes and UMIs were produced by 5'RACE using constant-segment primers. TCRdb ran MiXCR on the 5' RACE reads and lists one entry per CDR3 protein. Of hundreds of thousands of distinct CDR3 sequences listed, approximately 25% are singletons. The V gene's germline CDR1 is MGHRA and CDR2 YSYEKL. Deletions cut 0 bases from V and 8 bases from J, with 11 bases between. The CDR3 consists of 14 residues. The data were taken from a study of T-cell memory formation after mild COVID-19. Broader study findings: SARS-CoV-2 specificity was not confirmed for second-wave clones peaking on day 37. The pre-infection memory compartment contained some responding clones, suggesting cross-reactive memory joined. Researchers report contracting CD4+ clones mostly in CM and EM, with CD8+ clones in EMRA.

Specimen: PBMCs or a T cell subset sorted from them (not recorded which). The sequence was obtained from an adult woman who had mild COVID-19 (a few samples of this study predate the infection). Cell type and time point are not known. The chain carries TRBV4-1 and TRBJ1-5; a possible D gene is TRBD1 (6 bases). The CDR3 sequence: CASSQEGDTEPQHF. The CDR3 DNA reads TGCGCCAGCAGCCAAGAAGGGGACACCGAGCCCCAGCATTTT.